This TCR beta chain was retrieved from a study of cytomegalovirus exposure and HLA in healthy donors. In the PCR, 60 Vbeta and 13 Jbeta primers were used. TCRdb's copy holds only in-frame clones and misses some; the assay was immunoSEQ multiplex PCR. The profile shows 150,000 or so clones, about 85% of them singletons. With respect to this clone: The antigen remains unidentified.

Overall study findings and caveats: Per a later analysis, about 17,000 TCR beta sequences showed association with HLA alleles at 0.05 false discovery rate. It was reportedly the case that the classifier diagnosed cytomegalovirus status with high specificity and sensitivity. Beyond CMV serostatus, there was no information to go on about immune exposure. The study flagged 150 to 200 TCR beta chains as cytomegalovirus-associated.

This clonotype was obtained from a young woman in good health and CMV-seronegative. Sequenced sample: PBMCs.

CDR3 nucleotide sequence: TGTGCCAGTAGACAGGGTTCCTATAATTCACCCCTCCACTTT. Amino acids: CASRQGSYNSPLHF. V is TRBV19 and J is TRBJ1-6; TRBD1 is a possible D gene (6 bases). CDR3 length: 14 amino acids. CDR1 and CDR2 from the germline V gene are LNHDA and SQIVND (reference sequence). V dropped 6 bases and J dropped 1 base, with 7 bases sitting between them.